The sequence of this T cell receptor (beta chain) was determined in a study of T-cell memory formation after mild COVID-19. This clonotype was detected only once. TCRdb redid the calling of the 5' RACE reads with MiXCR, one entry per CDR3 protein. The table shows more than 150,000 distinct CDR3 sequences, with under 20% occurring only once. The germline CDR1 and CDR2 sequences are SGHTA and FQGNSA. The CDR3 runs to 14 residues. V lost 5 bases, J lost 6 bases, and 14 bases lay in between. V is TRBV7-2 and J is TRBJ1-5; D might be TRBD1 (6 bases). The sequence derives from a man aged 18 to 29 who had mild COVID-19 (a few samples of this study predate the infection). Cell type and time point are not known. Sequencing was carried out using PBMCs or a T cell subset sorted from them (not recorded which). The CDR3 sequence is CASSGGGEGQPQHF. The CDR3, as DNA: TGTGCCAGCAGCGGCGGGGGCGAGGGTCAGCCCCAGCATTTT.